The entry that follows covers one TCR beta chain sequence. The sample is drawn from a study of blood T cell repertoires in COVID-19. The overall study: From the United States, Italy and Spain came samples of acute and convalescent COVID-19. The cDNA or gDNA used as material had been derived from T cells, B-cell-depleted T cells, or PBMCs.

In the original workflow: Scientists estimated how many nucleated cells there were by amplifying reference gene primers. Measured with immunoSEQ multiplex PCR; TCRdb has only the in-frame clones, and not every one. V and J calls and clone size are those listed in that table; D and trimming were worked out from the DNA. The data contain 120,000 or so clones, more than 60% of them singletons. The CDR3 is 14 amino acids. Germline loops: CDR1 SGHAT, CDR2 FQNNGV. Trimming cost V 3 bases and J 1 base, with 9 bases left between them. The TCR was taken from a woman in her 70s with acute or convalescent COVID-19. V usage is TRBV11-2 and J usage is TRBJ1-1; TRBD1 might be the D (6 bases). The sample taken for sequencing was peripheral blood. The CDR3 DNA sequence: TGTGCCAGCAGCTTTATACAGGGGAACACTGAAGCTTTCTTT. This codes for CASSFIQGNTEAFF.